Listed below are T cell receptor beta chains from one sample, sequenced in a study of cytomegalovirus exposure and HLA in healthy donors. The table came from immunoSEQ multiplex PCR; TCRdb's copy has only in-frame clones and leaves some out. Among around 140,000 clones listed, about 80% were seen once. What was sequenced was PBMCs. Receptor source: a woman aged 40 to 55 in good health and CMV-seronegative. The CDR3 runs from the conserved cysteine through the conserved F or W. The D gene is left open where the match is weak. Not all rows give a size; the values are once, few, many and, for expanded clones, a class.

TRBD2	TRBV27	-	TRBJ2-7	TGTGCCAGCACCCCGGGACTAGCGGGAGGAACCTACGAGCAGTACTTC	CASTPGLAGGTYEQYF
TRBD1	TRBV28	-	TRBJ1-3	TGTGCCAGCAGTGTTACAGGGGTTGGAAACACCATATATTTT	CASSVTGVGNTIYF
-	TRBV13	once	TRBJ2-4	TGTGCCAGCAGCTTATGGAGCAAAAACATTCAGTACTTC	CASSLWSKNIQYF
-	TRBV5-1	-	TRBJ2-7	TGCGCCAGCAGCTCAGGGGTATACGAGCAGTACTTC	CASSSGVYEQYF
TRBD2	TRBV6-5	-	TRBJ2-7	TGTGCCAGCAGTTACCTAGCGGGAGCAGGAGAGCAGTACTTC	CASSYLAGAGEQYF
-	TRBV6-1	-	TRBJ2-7	TGTGCCAGCAGTTGGGCTGCCTCCTACGAGCAGTACTTC	CASSWAASYEQYF
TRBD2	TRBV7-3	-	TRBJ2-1	TGTGCCAGCAGCGTACTAGCGGGGAGATACAATGAGCAGTTCTTC	CASSVLAGRYNEQFF
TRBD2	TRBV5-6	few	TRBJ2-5	TGTGCCAGCAGCTTTAGGAGGACTAGCGGGAACCAAGAGACCCAGTACTTC	CASSFRRTSGNQETQYF
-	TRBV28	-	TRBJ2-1	TGTGCCAGCAGTCTGTATCCTAGCGAAGGCTACAATGAGCAGTTCTTC	CASSLYPSEGYNEQFF
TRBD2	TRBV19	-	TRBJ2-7	TGTGCCAGTAAAGAAGTGGCGGGAGAGAACTACGAGCAGTACTTC	CASKEVAGENYEQYF
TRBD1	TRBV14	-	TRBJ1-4	TGTGCCAGCAGCCACCCGGACAGGGGCGAAAAACTGTTTTTT	CASSHPDRGEKLFF
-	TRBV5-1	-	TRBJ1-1	TGCGCCAGCAGCTTGTTGGCGGGCGAGAACACTGAAGCTTTCTTT	CASSLLAGENTEAFF
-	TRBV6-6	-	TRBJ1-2	TGTGCCAGCAGATCCGAGGGTGGCTACACCTTC	CASRSEGGYTF
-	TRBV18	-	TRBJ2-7	TGTGCCAGCTCACCAACCAGGGAGGTCTACGAGCAGTACTTC	CASSPTREVYEQYF
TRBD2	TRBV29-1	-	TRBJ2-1	TGCAGCGTCGCCCGACTAGCGGGAGTCTACAATGAGCAGTTCTTC	CSVARLAGVYNEQFF
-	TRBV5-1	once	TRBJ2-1	TGCGCCAGCAGCCCCGACAATGAGCAGTTCTTC	CASSPDNEQFF
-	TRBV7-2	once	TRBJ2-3	TGTGCCAGCAGCTTAATTCCGGGAGTGGGAGATACGCAGTATTTT	CASSLIPGVGDTQYF
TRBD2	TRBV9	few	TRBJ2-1	TGTGCCAGCAGCGGACGACTAGCGGGAGAGGATGAGCAGTTCTTC	CASSGRLAGEDEQFF
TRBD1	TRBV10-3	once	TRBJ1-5	TGTGCCATCAGTCGACAGGGTGGTTATCAGCCCCAGCATTTT	CAISRQGGYQPQHF
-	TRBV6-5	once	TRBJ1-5	TGTGCCAGCAGCCTTCCTTACGGGCCCCAGCATTTT	CASSLPYGPQHF
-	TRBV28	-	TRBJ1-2	TGTGCCAGCAGCAGGCACTATGGCTACACCTTC	CASSRHYGYTF
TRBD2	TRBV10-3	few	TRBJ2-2	TGTGCCATCAGTGAGTCTATCTCCGCGGGAGGTTACACCGGGGAGCTGTTTTTT	CAISESISAGGYTGELFF
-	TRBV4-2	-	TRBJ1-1	TGTGCCAGCAGCCAAGTATCTCCAGGGGCCACTGAAGCTTTCTTT	CASSQVSPGATEAFF
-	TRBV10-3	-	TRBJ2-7	TGTGCCATCAGTGCGCGGGTTGATTTCTACGAGCAGTACTTC	CAISARVDFYEQYF
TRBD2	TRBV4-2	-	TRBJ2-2	TGTGCCAGCAGCCTACAGGCCGGGACTAGCGGACCAGGGGGCGGGGAGCTGTTTTTT	CASSLQAGTSGPGGGELFF
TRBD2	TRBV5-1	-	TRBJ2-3	TGCGCCAGCAGCTTGTTGCTAGCGGGAGGTGTCACAGATACGCAGTATTTT	CASSLLLAGGVTDTQYF
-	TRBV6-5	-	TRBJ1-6	TGTGCCAGCAGTTACAGCGGAGTTGATAATTCACCCCTCCACTTT	CASSYSGVDNSPLHF
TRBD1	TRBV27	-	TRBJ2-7	TGTGCCAGCAGTTTGCGGTGGGACAGGGAAAGGGGAGTATACGAGCAGTACTTC	CASSLRWDRERGVYEQYF
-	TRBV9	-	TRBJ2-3	TGTGCCAGCAGCGTAGCTGAGACAGTACACACAGATACGCAGTATTTT	CASSVAETVHTDTQYF
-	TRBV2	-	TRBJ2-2	TGTGCCAGCAGCCGGACAGCCGACACCGGGGAGCTGTTTTTT	CASSRTADTGELFF
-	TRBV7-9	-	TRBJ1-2	TGTTCCAGCCAGACAGGCCCTAACTATGGCTACACCTTC	CSSQTGPNYGYTF
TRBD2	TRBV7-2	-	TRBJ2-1	TGTGCCAGCAGCCTCGGACTAGCGGGACGCAATGAGCAGTTCTTC	CASSLGLAGRNEQFF
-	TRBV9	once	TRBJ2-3	TGTGCCAGCAGCGTCGACTGGTCCGGTGGCAGCACAGATACGCAGTATTTT	CASSVDWSGGSTDTQYF
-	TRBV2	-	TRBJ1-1	TGTGCCAGCAACCTAGTTGACACTGAAGCTTTCTTT	CASNLVDTEAFF
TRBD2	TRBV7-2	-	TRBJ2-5	TGTGCCAGCAGCTACCGACTAGCGGGAGTAGCCAGGGAGACCCAGTACTTC	CASSYRLAGVARETQYF
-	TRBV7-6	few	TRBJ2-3	TGTGCCAGCAGCTTACGCTTACAAGATACGCAGTATTTT	CASSLRLQDTQYF
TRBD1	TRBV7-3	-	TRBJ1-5	TGTGCCAGCAGCTTAGGCAGACAGGGGGGGATGAAGCCCCAGCATTTT	CASSLGRQGGMKPQHF
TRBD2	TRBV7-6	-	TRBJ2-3	TGTGCCAGCAGCTTAGTCCCGGGACTAGCCGCAGATACGCAGTATTTT	CASSLVPGLAADTQYF
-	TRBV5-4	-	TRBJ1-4	TGTGCCAGCAGCTCGATACAAGCAACTAATGAAAAACTGTTTTTT	CASSSIQATNEKLFF
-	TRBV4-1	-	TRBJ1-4	TGCGCCAGCAGCCAAAGACAGGCAAGGGAAAAACTGTTTTTT	CASSQRQAREKLFF
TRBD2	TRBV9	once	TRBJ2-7	TGTGCCAGCAACCTAGGGGCGGGAGACGAGCAGTACTTC	CASNLGAGDEQYF
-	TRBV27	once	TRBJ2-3	TGTGCCAGCAGCCCCGCCCCCGGGTACACAGATACGCAGTATTTT	CASSPAPGYTDTQYF
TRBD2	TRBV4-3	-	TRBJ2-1	TGCGCCAGCAGCCAAGAATTACTAGCGGGAGGGGTCCATGAGCAGTTCTTC	CASSQELLAGGVHEQFF
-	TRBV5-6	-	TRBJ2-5	TGTGCCAGCAGACCGACAGGGAGGGAGACCCAGTACTTC	CASRPTGRETQYF
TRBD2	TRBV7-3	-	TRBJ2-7	TGTGCCAGCAGCTTAAGGTCCGGGAGGGACTACGAGCAGTACTTC	CASSLRSGRDYEQYF
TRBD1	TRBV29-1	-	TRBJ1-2	TGCAGCGTCGGACAGGGTCAAGCTAACTATGGCTACACCTTC	CSVGQGQANYGYTF
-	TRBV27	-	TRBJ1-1	TGTGCCAGCAGTTTACATTCAAGGGGCGGATTGAACACTGAAGCTTTCTTT	CASSLHSRGGLNTEAFF
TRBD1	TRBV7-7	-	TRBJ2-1	TGTGCCAGCAGCCCCGGACAGGGGGTAAAGGTCTTC	CASSPGQGVKVF
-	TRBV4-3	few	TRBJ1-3	TGCGCCAGCAGCCAAAATGGGGGCGGGGGGAAGGGGCTTGGAAACACCATATATTTT	CASSQNGGGGKGLGNTIYF
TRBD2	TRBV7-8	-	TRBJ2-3	TGTGCCAGCAGCCAGCGGGAGACGCAGTATTTT	CASSQRETQYF